What follows are 9 T cell receptor beta chains derived from one specimen sequenced in a study of control samples from healthy donors and cancer patients. Produced via immunoSEQ multiplex PCR; TCRdb's table is partial and in-frame only. The table records about 41,000 clones, 90% to 95% of them present only once. What was sequenced was blood. Receptors originate from a man aged 60 to 69 in good health.

The V gene is TRBV28, the J gene TRBJ1-3; 8 bases are a match to TRBD1. Losses at the gene ends were 4 bases for V and 4 bases for J; bases not matched to a gene: 0. In germline, CDR1 is MDHEN, CDR2 SYDVKM. The CDR3 is 13 amino acids. The DNA for the CDR3 is TGTGCCAGCAGTTGGACAGGGGGAAACACCATATATTTT. Its protein is CASSWTGGNTIYF.

The gene calls are TRBV24-1 and TRBJ2-7; 12 nucleotides match TRBD1. Germline-derived CDR1 and CDR2 are KGHDR and SFDVKD. The CDR3 is made up of 15 amino acids. Unmatched junction bases numbered 4, after V lost 4 bases and J lost 4 bases. The CDR3 spells CATSDVGQGAYEQYF. The CDR3 DNA reads TGTGCCACCAGTGACGTGGGACAGGGGGCTTACGAGCAGTACTTC.

The chain recombines TRBV7-2 with TRBJ2-7; the D gene is possibly TRBD2 (6 bases). The CDR3 has 14 amino acids. Trimming stripped 1 base from V and 6 bases from J, with 13 bases between. Germline values: CDR1 SGHTA, CDR2 FQGNSA. This CDR3 reads CASSLVRAAGEQYF. The CDR3 coding sequence is TGTGCCAGCAGCTTAGTCCGGGCAGCGGGCGAGCAGTACTTC.

On this clone: A junction boundary mismatches the germline segment, possibly from a read error. The chain is built from TRBV18 and TRBJ2-1; 7 bases match TRBD1. Per germline, CDR1 KGHSH and CDR2 LQKENI. The CDR3 consists of 13 residues. The CDR3 loop reads CASSPQGRNEQFF. The CDR3 nucleotides are TGTGCCAGCTCGCCACAGGGGAGAAATGAGCAGTTCTTC.

V gene TRBV27 combines with J gene TRBJ1-6; unclear D gene. The CDR3 spans 15 residues. From germline, CDR1 is MNHEY and CDR2 SMNVEV (reference sequence). V was cut by 6 bases and J by 0 bases, with 9 bases left in between. The CDR3 loop is CASSWIGSYNSPLHF. The CDR3 region has the DNA TGTGCCAGCAGCTGGATCGGCTCCTATAATTCACCCCTCCACTTT.

This rearrangement joins TRBV19 to TRBJ2-3; no clear D gene. The CDR3 spans 14 residues. The germline CDR1 and CDR2 sequences are LNHDA and SQIVND (reference sequence). V lost 3 bases to trimming and J lost 5 bases, with 12 bases between them. CDR3 residues: CASSIGAEGDTQYF. The CDR3 DNA reads as TGTGCCAGTAGTATTGGCGCCGAAGGAGATACGCAGTATTTT.

This clone has just one count. The chain combines TRBV29-1 with TRBJ1-5; D ambiguous. This CDR3 is built from 14 residues. V was shortened by 1 base and J by 2 bases, with 9 bases between the two germline ends. CDR1 is SQVTM and CDR2 is ANQGSEA in the germline V gene. The CDR3 spells CSVEGGGGNQPQHF. CDR3 coding DNA: TGCAGCGTTGAAGGGGGTGGGGGCAATCAGCCCCAGCATTTT.

The table lists this clone with a count of one. The chain carries TRBV7-2 and TRBJ2-7, with a tentative D call TRBD2 (6 bases). CDR1 is SGHTA, CDR2 FQGNSA, per germline. The CDR3 length is 14 residues. V was cut by 8 bases and J by 3 bases, with 17 bases left in between. The CDR3 DNA reads TGTGCCAGCCGAACCGGGGGTTCACACTACGAGCAGTACTTC. Protein sequence: CASRTGGSHYEQYF. The full variable domain, its missing parts supplied by reference TRBV7-2 and TRBJ2-7, is GAGVSQSPSNKVTEKGKDVELRCDPISGHTALYWYRQSLGQGLEFLIYFQGNSAPDKSGLPSDRFSAERTGGSVSTLTIQRTQQEDSAVYLCASRTGGSHYEQYFGPGTRLTVT.

The chain uses TRBV19 and TRBJ2-1; D assignment may be TRBD1 or TRBD2 (5 bases each). Germline V gives CDR1 LNHDA, CDR2 SQIVND (reference sequence). The V gene lost 4 bases and the J gene lost 6 bases, with 10 bases spanning the gap. The CDR3 contains 13 residues. The CDR3 is CASSTRDGNEQFF. CDR3 DNA sequence: TGTGCCAGTAGTACCCGGGACGGCAATGAGCAGTTCTTC.